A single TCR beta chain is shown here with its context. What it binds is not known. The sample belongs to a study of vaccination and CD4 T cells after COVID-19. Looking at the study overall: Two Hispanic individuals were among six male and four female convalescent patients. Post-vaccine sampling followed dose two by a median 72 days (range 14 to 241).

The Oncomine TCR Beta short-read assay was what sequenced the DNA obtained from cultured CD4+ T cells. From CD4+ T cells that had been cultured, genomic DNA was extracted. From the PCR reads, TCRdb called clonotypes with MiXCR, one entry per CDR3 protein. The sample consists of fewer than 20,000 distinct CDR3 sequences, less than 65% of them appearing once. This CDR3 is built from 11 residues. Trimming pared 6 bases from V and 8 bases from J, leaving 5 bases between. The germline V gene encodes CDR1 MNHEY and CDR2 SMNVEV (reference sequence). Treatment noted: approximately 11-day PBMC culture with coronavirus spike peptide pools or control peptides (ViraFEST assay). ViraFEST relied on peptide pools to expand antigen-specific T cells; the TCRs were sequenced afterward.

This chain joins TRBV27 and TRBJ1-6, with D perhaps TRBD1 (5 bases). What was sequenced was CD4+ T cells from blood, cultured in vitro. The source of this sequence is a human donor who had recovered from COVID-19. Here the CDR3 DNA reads TGTGCCAGCAGGGGGGATTCACCCCTCCACTTT. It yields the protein CASRGDSPLHF.